This T cell receptor beta chain was sequenced during a study of vaccination and CD4 T cells after COVID-19. Treatment described: 10-day PBMC culture with coronavirus spike peptide pools or control peptides (ViraFEST assay). Positive SARS-CoV-2 PCR tests in convalescent patients dated from March to December 2020, pre-Alpha, Beta and Delta. Germline lookup yields CDR1 SGHAT and CDR2 FQNNGV. Trimming took 5 bases from V and 6 from J, leaving 11 bases between them. CDR3 length: 13 amino acids. This clonotype was seen a handful of times. Its antigen is still unknown. An Oncomine TCR Beta short-read assay was used to sequence the DNA from cultured CD4+ T cells. Via MiXCR, TCRdb re-called the PCR reads, giving one row per CDR3 protein. The table lists about 19,000 distinct CDR3 sequences, around 33% of them singletons.

The clonotype comes from a human donor with COVID-19. This chain connects TRBV11-2 to TRBJ1-5; D not resolved. The sample taken for sequencing was cultured CD4+ T cells from blood. In DNA form, the CDR3 reads TGTGCCAGCAGCCAAGGGCGGTTTCAGCCCCAGCATTTT. It yields the protein CASSQGRFQPQHF.